The 28 T cell receptor beta chains in this list originate from one sample, sequenced in a study of blood T cell repertoires in COVID-19. Produced via immunoSEQ multiplex PCR; TCRdb's table is partial and in-frame only. The table shows roughly 59,000 clones, with approximately 79% occurring only once. Input material: peripheral blood. Receptor source: a human donor in a cohort sampled during active COVID-19.

V gene TRBV29-1 combines with J gene TRBJ1-6, with 7 bases fitting TRBD1. The CDR3 runs 14 residues. J lost 5 bases, V lost 4 bases, and 5 bases had no gene match. CDR1 and CDR2 from the germline V gene are SQVTM and ANQGSEA. This CDR3 is CSVAGGPNNSPLHF. CDR3 nucleotides: TGCAGCGTTGCAGGGGGGCCTAATAATTCACCCCTCCACTTT.

V gene TRBV27 combines with J gene TRBJ1-1, with D hard to call. Germline V gives CDR1 MNHEY, CDR2 SMNVEV (reference sequence). The CDR3 runs 13 residues. The V and J ends lost 6 bases and 3 bases respectively, with 11 bases between them. The DNA of the CDR3 is TGTGCCAGCAGCCCGGGTCGCTACACTGAAGCTTTCTTT. Residues: CASSPGRYTEAFF.

This CDR3 is CASSPRGERETQYF. CDR3 bases: TGTGCCAGCAGCCCCAGGGGTGAGAGGGAGACCCAGTACTTC. V is TRBV5-5 and J is TRBJ2-5; D is perhaps TRBD1 (6 bases). Germline CDR1 reads SGHKS; CDR2 reads YYEKEE (reference sequence). This CDR3 comprises 14 residues. The V gene lost 4 bases and the J gene lost 5 bases, with 15 bases spanning the gap.

This clone was seen only a few times. This chain joins TRBV10-3 and TRBJ1-3; D gene uncertain. The CDR3 has 15 residues. The germline gives CDR1 ENHRY, CDR2 SYGVKD. Trimming took off 3 bases at V and 0 bases at J, with 9 bases between the two ends. The DNA for the CDR3 is TGTGCCATCAGTGAATTGGCAGTCTCTGGAAACACCATATATTTT. Translation: CAISELAVSGNTIYF.

The V and J genes are TRBV3-1 (or the pseudogene TRBV3-2) and TRBJ2-2, with unresolved D. Trimming took off 1 base at V and 0 bases at J, with 3 bases between the two ends. The V gene's germline CDR1 is LGHDT and CDR2 YNNKEL (reference sequence). CDR3 length: 14 amino acids. For the CDR3, the DNA is TGTGCCAGCAGCCAAGTAACGAACACCGGGGAGCTGTTTTTT. It is translated as CASSQVTNTGELFF.

The CDR3 nucleotides are TGTGCCAGCAGAGGACAGGGGGCTCCTTACGAGCAGTACTTC. It specifies CASRGQGAPYEQYF. This rearrangement joins TRBV28 to TRBJ2-7; 11 positions agree with TRBD1. The CDR3 totals 14 residues. Germline CDR1 MDHEN, CDR2 SYDVKM. After removal of 6 bases from V and 4 bases from J, the junction contained 5 bases not matched to a gene. The entire variable domain, with the rest obtained from reference TRBV28 and TRBJ2-7, is as follows: DVKVTQSSRYLVKRTGEKVFLECVQDMDHENMFWYRQDPGLGLRLIYFSYDVKMKEKGDIPEGYSVSREKKERFSLILESASTNQTSMYLCASRGQGAPYEQYFGPGTRLTVT.

This chain connects TRBV19 to TRBJ2-3; tentatively, D is TRBD1 (5 bases). This CDR3 has 13 amino acids. Trimming pared 3 bases from V and 5 bases from J, leaving 9 bases between. CDR1 and CDR2 (germline): LNHDA, SQIVND (reference sequence). CDR3 region: CASSMGRGDTQYF. CDR3 in DNA: TGTGCCAGTAGTATGGGAAGGGGAGATACGCAGTATTTT.

The chain recombines TRBV6-5 with TRBJ2-7; D is unclear. Germline CDR1 is MNHEY and CDR2 is SVGAGI. V lost 6 bases and J 0 bases, leaving 12 bases between the germline ends. The CDR3 length is 14 residues. Here the CDR3 reads CASSLLYSSYEQYF. The CDR3, as DNA: TGTGCCAGCAGCTTGCTCTACAGCTCCTACGAGCAGTACTTC.

The chain couples TRBV19 to TRBJ2-1; tentative D call: TRBD2 (5 bases). The V gene's germline CDR1 is LNHDA and CDR2 SQIVND (reference sequence). The CDR3 has 14 amino acids. The V end lost 5 bases, the J end lost 4 bases, and 12 bases lay between the germline ends. CDR3 sequence: CASSSDYPYNEQFF. Written as DNA, the CDR3 is TGTGCCAGTAGTTCCGACTACCCATACAATGAGCAGTTCTTC.

The rearrangement joins TRBV19 to TRBJ1-2; no clear D gene. The CDR3 consists of 13 residues. Germline V gene lookup returns CDR1 LNHDA and CDR2 SQIVND (reference sequence). Trimming pared 4 bases from V and 4 bases from J, leaving 10 bases between. This chain's CDR3 is CASSNRGLYGYTF. For the CDR3, the DNA is TGTGCCAGTAGTAACCGCGGACTCTATGGCTACACCTTC.

This rearrangement joins TRBV9 to TRBJ2-1; 14 bases match TRBD2. The CDR3 length is 19 residues. Germline V CDR1 and CDR2: SGDLS, YYNGEE. V trimming: 0 bases; J trimming: 3 bases; junction bases outside the gene matches: 8. CDR3 region: CASSVAGTSGSRVYNEQFF. The CDR3 region has the DNA TGTGCCAGCAGCGTAGCCGGGACTAGCGGGAGTAGGGTCTACAATGAGCAGTTCTTC.

This clone was seen only a few times. The genes are TRBV5-6 and TRBJ2-2; D may be TRBD2 (5 bases). Germline CDR1 reads SGHDT; CDR2 reads YYEEEE. V was clipped by 3 bases and J by 0 bases, with 9 bases between them. CDR3 length: 15 amino acids. The CDR3 DNA follows: TGTGCCAGCAGCTCACTAGGGTCGAACACCGGGGAGCTGTTTTTT. Its translation is CASSSLGSNTGELFF.

The genes are TRBV5-1 and TRBJ2-5; 10 bases match TRBD1. Germline loops: CDR1 SGHRS, CDR2 YFSETQ. CDR3 length equals 14 residues. J gave up 5 bases and V 4 bases, and 5 bases lay outside the gene matches. As DNA, the CDR3 is TGCGCCAGCAGCCGTCAGACAGGGGGCGAGACCCAGTACTTC. Protein sequence: CASSRQTGGETQYF.

V and J are TRBV10-3 and TRBJ2-7; 16 bases line up with TRBD2. CDR1 ENHRY and CDR2 SYGVKD come from the germline V gene. This CDR3 has 18 amino acids. V shed 6 bases, J shed 0 bases, and the junction held 8 bases outside the gene matches. DNA for the CDR3: TGTGCCATCAGGGGCCGGGGACTAGCGGGAGGGTTCTCCTACGAGCAGTACTTC. Protein sequence: CAIRGRGLAGGFSYEQYF.

The J gene is TRBJ2-3, the V gene TRBV21-1; the table's D call TRBD2 went unverified against the DNA. TRBV21-1 is a documented pseudogene. The CDR3 contains 16 residues. In DNA form, the CDR3 reads TGTGCCAGCAGCCCTATCTGGTGGGGGGGCACAGATACGCAGTATTTT. It is translated as CASSPIWWGGTDTQYF.

The chain is built from TRBV4-2 and TRBJ2-5; no firm D call. The CDR3 has 14 residues. CDR1 is LGHNA and CDR2 is YNFKEQ in the germline V gene. V lost 1 base to trimming and J lost 1 base, with 7 bases between them. CDR3 residues: CASSQGAAQETQYF. The CDR3 nucleotides are TGTGCCAGCAGCCAAGGCGCCGCCCAAGAGACCCAGTACTTC.

This sequence joins TRBV6-2 or TRBV6-3 and TRBJ2-2; 8 bases fit TRBD2. The V gene's germline CDR1 is MNHEY and CDR2 SVGEGT. Trimming took 0 bases from V and 3 from J; bases not matched to a gene: 6. The CDR3 runs 17 residues. DNA of the CDR3: TGTGCCAGCAGTTACTCTTCCCTAGCGGGTTACACCGGGGAGCTGTTTTTT. This sequence encodes CASSYSSLAGYTGELFF.

This clone has only a few counts. This rearrangement joins TRBV28 to TRBJ1-4; 8 nucleotides line up with TRBD1. The CDR3 runs to 14 residues. CDR1 and CDR2 from the germline V gene are MDHEN and SYDVKM. V lost 6 bases and J lost 8; bases outside the gene matches: 8. The CDR3 protein is CASRNRGVREKLFF. The CDR3 DNA is TGTGCCAGCAGAAACAGGGGGGTTAGGGAAAAACTGTTTTTT.

The V gene is TRBV4-2, the J gene TRBJ2-6, with D maybe TRBD2 (6 bases). Germline V CDR1 and CDR2: LGHNA, YNFKEQ. V shed 3 bases and J shed 0 bases, with 18 bases lying between them. The CDR3 is made up of 19 amino acids. The CDR3 DNA sequence: TGTGCCAGCAGCCACCCCCGGGGCGGGACGTCCTCTGGGGCCAACGTCCTGACTTTC. Translated, it gives CASSHPRGGTSSGANVLTF.

This chain links TRBV5-6 with TRBJ2-7, with D possibly being TRBD2 (6 bases). This CDR3 contains 17 residues. Deletions cut 4 bases from V and 0 bases from J, with 20 bases between. Germline V gene lookup returns CDR1 SGHDT and CDR2 YYEEEE. CDR3 DNA: TGTGCCAGCAGCACTACTAGCAGGCGGCTTAGCTCCTACGAGCAGTACTTC. It codes for CASSTTSRRLSSYEQYF.

The chain couples TRBV28 to TRBJ1-5, with a possible D match to TRBD1 (5 bases). The V gene's germline CDR1 is MDHEN and CDR2 SYDVKM. Trimming shortened V by 4 bases and J by 4 bases, and 11 bases separated the two germline ends. The CDR3 is 14 amino acids. DNA of the CDR3: TGTGCCAGCAGTTCCCCACAGGCGAATCAGCCCCAGCATTTT. Translation gives CASSSPQANQPQHF.

The rearrangement joins TRBV7-2 to TRBJ2-5; TRBD2 matches 7 bases. Losses at the gene ends were 5 bases for V and 1 base for J; bases not matched to a gene: 13. CDR3 length: 17 amino acids. The germline CDR1 and CDR2 sequences are SGHTA and FQGNSA. The chain's CDR3 is CASSPGRRTRPQETQYF. Written as DNA, the CDR3 is TGTGCCAGCAGCCCGGGACGACGGACTAGGCCCCAAGAGACCCAGTACTTC.

The chain has TRBV3-1 (or the pseudogene TRBV3-2) and TRBJ2-7; perhaps TRBD1 as D (7 bases). The CDR3 covers 18 residues. Per the germline V gene, CDR1 is LGHDT and CDR2 is YNNKEL (reference sequence). The V end was cut by 3 bases, the J end by 0 bases, with 21 bases between. CDR3 coding DNA: TGTGCCAGCAGCCAGGACGCGGGACAGCCAAAGTCCTCCTACGAGCAGTACTTC. Residues: CASSQDAGQPKSSYEQYF.

This clone turned up a few times. The rearrangement joins TRBV7-2 to TRBJ2-2; no definite D call. V was cut by 2 bases and J by 2 bases, with 9 bases left in between. Germline CDR1 SGHTA, CDR2 FQGNSA. This CDR3 is built from 15 residues. CDR3 protein: CASSLSNLNTGELFF. The CDR3 DNA follows: TGTGCCAGCAGCTTATCGAACCTAAACACCGGGGAGCTGTTTTTT.

The chain uses TRBV16 and TRBJ1-5, with a weak D call TRBD1 (6 bases). V was clipped by 0 bases and J by 7 bases, with 10 bases between them. Germline CDR1 is KGHSY and CDR2 is FQNENV. This CDR3 is built from 14 residues. The CDR3 coding sequence is TGTGCCAGCAGCCAATCAGGCAGGGGCCAGCCCCAGCATTTT. The encoded protein is CASSQSGRGQPQHF. Together with reference TRBV16 and TRBJ1-5, the CDR3 gives the full variable domain: GEEVAQTPKHLVRGEGQKAKLYCAPIKGHSYVFWYQQVLKNEFKFLISFQNENVFDETGMPKERFSAKCLPNSPCSLEIQATKLEDSAVYFCASSQSGRGQPQHFGDGTRLSIL.

The rearrangement joins TRBV6-5 to TRBJ2-1, with TRBD2 identical over 11 bases. Germline-derived CDR1 and CDR2 are MNHEY and SVGAGI. V shed 2 bases, J shed 6 bases, and the junction held 3 bases outside the gene matches. This CDR3 region has 15 residues. The CDR3 region has the DNA TGTGCCAGCAGTTACATAGCGGGAGGGGTCAATGAGCAGTTCTTC. It encodes CASSYIAGGVNEQFF.

The rearrangement links TRBV28 to TRBJ2-3; 16 positions agree with TRBD2. The ends lost 6 bases at V and 1 base at J; junction bases unmatched: 13. CDR1 is MDHEN, CDR2 SYDVKM, per germline. The CDR3 covers 20 residues. CDR3 sequence reads: CASSYNFGTSGRAGTDTQYF. The CDR3 region has the DNA TGTGCCAGCAGCTATAACTTCGGGACTAGCGGGAGGGCTGGCACAGATACGCAGTATTTT. Variable domain in full (rest from reference TRBV28 and TRBJ2-3): DVKVTQSSRYLVKRTGEKVFLECVQDMDHENMFWYRQDPGLGLRLIYFSYDVKMKEKGDIPEGYSVSREKKERFSLILESASTNQTSMYLCASSYNFGTSGRAGTDTQYFGPGTRLTVL.

The J gene is TRBJ1-1, the V gene TRBV24-1, with 7 bases fitting TRBD1. The CDR3 is 14 residues long. In germline, CDR1 is KGHDR, CDR2 SFDVKD. V was pared by 4 bases and J by 6 bases, with 7 bases of the junction left unmatched. CDR3 nucleotide sequence: TGTGCCACCAGTGACCCTAATACAGGGGCTGAAGCTTTCTTT. This translates into CATSDPNTGAEAFF.